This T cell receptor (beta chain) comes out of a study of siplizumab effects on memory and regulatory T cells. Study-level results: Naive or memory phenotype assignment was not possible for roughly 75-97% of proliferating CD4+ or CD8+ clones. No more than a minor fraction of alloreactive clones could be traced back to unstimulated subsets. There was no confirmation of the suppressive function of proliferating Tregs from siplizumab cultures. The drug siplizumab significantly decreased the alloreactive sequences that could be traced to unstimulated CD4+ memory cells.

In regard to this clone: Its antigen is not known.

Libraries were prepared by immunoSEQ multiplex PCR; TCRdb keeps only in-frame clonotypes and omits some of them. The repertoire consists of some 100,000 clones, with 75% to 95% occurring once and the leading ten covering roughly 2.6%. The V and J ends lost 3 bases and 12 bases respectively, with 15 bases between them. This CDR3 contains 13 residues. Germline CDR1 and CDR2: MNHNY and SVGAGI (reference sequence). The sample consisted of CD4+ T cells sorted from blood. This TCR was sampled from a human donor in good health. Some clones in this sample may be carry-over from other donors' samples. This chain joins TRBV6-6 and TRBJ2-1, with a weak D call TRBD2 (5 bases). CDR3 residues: CASSYHPPEGQFF. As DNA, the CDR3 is TGTGCCAGCAGTTATCACCCTCCTGAGGGGCAGTTCTTC.